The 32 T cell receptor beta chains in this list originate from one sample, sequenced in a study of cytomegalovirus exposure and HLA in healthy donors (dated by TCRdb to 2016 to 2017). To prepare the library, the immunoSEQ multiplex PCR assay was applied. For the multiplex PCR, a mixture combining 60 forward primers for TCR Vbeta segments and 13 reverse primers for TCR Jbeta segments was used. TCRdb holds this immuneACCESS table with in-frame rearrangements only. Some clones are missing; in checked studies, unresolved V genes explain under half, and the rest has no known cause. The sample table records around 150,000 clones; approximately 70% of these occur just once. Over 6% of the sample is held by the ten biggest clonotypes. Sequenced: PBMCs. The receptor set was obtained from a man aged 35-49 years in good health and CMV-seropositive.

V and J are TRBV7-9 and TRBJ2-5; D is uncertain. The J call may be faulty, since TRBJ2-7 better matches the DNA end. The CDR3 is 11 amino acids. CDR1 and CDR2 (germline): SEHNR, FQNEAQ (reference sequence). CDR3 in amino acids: CASSPDYEQYF. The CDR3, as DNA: TGTGCCAGCAGCCCCGACTACGAGCAGTACTTC.

The CDR3 here is CASSQTGTSGLRAKNIQYF. CDR3 coding DNA: TGTGCCAGCAGCCAGACTGGGACTAGCGGGTTGCGGGCCAAAAACATTCAGTACTTC. The chain couples TRBV7-9 to TRBJ2-4; 12 nucleotides align to TRBD2. The germline CDR1 and CDR2 sequences are SEHNR and FQNEAQ (reference sequence). This CDR3 region has 19 residues. V shed 5 bases and J 1 base; nucleotides not matched to a gene: 12.

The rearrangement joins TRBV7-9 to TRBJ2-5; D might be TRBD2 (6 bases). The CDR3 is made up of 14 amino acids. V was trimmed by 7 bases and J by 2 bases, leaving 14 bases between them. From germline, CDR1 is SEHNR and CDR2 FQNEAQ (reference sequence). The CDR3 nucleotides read TGTGCCAGCACGATAATTGGGGGGCAAGAGACCCAGTACTTC. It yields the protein CASTIIGGQETQYF.

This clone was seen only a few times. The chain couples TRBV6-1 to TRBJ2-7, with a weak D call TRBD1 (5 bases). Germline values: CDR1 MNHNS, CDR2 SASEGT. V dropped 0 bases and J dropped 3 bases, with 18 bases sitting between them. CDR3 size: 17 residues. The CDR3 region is CASSEAWQGLIRYEQYF. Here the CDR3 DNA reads TGTGCCAGCAGTGAAGCGTGGCAGGGTTTAATACGCTACGAGCAGTACTTC.

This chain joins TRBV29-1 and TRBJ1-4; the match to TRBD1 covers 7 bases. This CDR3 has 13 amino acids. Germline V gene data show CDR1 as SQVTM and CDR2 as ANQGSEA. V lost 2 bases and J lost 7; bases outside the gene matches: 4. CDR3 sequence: CSVEKGAGEKLFF. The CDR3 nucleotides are TGCAGCGTTGAAAAGGGGGCAGGTGAAAAACTGTTTTTT.

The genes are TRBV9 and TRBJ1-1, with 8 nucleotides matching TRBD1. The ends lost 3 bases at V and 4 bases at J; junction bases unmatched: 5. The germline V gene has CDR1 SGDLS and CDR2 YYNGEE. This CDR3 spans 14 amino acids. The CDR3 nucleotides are TGTGCCAGCAGCGGGACGACAGGGGCCACTGAAGCTTTCTTT. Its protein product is CASSGTTGATEAFF.

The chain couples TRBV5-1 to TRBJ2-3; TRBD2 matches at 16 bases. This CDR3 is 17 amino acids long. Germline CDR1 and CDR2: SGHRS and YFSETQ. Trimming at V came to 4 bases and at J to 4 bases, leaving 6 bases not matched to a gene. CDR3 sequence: CASSPGLAGGLPDTQYF. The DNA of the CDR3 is TGCGCCAGCAGCCCGGGACTAGCGGGGGGGCTCCCAGATACGCAGTATTTT.

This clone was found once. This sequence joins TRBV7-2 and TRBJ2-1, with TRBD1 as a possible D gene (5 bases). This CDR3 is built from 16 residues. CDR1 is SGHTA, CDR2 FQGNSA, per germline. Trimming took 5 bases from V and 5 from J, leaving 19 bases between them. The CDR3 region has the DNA TGTGCCAGCAGCCCACCCCCCGACAGATATGACAATGAGCAGTTCTTC. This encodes CASSPPPDRYDNEQFF.

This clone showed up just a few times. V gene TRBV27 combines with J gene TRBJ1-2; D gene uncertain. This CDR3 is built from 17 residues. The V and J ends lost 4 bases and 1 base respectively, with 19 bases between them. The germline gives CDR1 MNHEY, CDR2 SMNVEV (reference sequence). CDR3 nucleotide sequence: TGTGCCAGCAGTTCTGTAGGAAACAGACCGAGTAACTATGGCTACACCTTC. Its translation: CASSSVGNRPSNYGYTF.

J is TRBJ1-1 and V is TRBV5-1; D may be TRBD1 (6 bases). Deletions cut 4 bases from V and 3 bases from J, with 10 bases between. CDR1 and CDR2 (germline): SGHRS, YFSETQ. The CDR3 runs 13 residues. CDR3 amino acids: CASSRDTDTEAFF. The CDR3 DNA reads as TGCGCCAGCAGCAGGGACACAGACACTGAAGCTTTCTTT.

In DNA, the CDR3 is TGTGCCAGCAGCTTAGAACTAGCGATAGGCACCGGGGAGCTGTTTTTT. It specifies CASSLELAIGTGELFF. This chain uses TRBV7-9 with TRBJ2-2; 7 nucleotides match TRBD2. The CDR3 extends over 16 amino acids. Germline V gene lookup returns CDR1 SEHNR and CDR2 FQNEAQ (reference sequence). With V trimmed by 1 base and J by 4 bases, 6 bases remained unmatched.

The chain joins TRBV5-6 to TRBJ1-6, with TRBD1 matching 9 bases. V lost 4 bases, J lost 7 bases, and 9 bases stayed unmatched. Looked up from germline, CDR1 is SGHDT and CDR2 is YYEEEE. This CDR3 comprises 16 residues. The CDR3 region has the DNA TGTGCCAGCAGCCTCGACAGGGGGGATAAGAATTCACCCCTCCACTTT. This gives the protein CASSLDRGDKNSPLHF.

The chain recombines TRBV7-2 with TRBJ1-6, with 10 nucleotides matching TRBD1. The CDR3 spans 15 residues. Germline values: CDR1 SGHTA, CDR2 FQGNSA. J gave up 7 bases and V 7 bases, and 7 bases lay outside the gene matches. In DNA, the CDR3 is TGTGCCAGCACCCTCGGACAGGGGGTGAATTCACCCCTCCACTTT. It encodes CASTLGQGVNSPLHF.

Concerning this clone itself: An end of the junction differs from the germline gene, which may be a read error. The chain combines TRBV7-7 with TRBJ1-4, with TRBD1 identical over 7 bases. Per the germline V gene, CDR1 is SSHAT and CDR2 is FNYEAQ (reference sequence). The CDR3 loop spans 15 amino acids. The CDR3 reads CASSLGTATNEKLFF. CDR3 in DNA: TGTGCTAGCAGCCTCGGGACAGCAACTAATGAAAAACTGTTTTTT. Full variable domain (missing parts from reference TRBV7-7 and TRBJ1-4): GAGVSQSPRYKVTKRGQDVTLRCDPISSHATLYWYQQALGQGPEFLTYFNYEAQPDKSGLPSDRFSAERPEGSISTLTIQRTEQRDSAMYRCASSLGTATNEKLFFGSGTQLSVL.

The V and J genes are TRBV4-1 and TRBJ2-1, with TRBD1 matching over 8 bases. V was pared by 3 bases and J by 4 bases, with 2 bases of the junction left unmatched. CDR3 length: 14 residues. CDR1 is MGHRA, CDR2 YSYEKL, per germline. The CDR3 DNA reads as TGCGCCAGCAGCCATACAGGGGGGTACAATGAGCAGTTCTTC. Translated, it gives CASSHTGGYNEQFF.

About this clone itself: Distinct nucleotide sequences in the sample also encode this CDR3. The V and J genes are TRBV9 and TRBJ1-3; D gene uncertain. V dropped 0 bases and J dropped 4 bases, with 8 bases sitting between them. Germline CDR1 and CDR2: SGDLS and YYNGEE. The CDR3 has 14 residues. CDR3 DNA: TGTGCCAGCAGCGTAGCGGGTTCCGGAAACACCATATATTTT. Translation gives CASSVAGSGNTIYF. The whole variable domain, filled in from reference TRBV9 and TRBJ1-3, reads DSGVTQTPKHLITATGQRVTLRCSPRSGDLSVYWYQQSLDQGLQFLIQYYNGEERAKGNILERFSAQQFPDLHSELNLSSLELGDSALYFCASSVAGSGNTIYFGEGSWLTVV.

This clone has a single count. The CDR3 DNA is TGTGCCAGCAGCCCGGGGTTGGGGTCTAGCACAGATACGCAGTATTTT. Encoded protein: CASSPGLGSSTDTQYF. J is TRBJ2-3 and V is TRBV13; a weak D match, TRBD2 (5 bases). Per the germline V gene, CDR1 is PRHDT and CDR2 is FYEKMQ (reference sequence). The CDR3 loop spans 16 amino acids. V was shortened by 5 bases and J by 0 bases, with 15 bases between the two germline ends.

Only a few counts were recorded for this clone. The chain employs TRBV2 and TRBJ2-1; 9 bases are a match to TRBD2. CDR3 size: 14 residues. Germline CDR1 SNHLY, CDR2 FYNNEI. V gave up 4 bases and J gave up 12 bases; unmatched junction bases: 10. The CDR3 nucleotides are TGTGCCAGCAGTGTGGGACTAGCAGCCGCCGGGCAGTTCTTC. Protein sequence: CASSVGLAAAGQFF.

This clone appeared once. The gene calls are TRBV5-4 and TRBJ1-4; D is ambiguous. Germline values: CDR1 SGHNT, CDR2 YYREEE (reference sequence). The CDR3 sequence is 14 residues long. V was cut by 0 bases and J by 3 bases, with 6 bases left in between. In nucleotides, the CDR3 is TGTGCCAGCAGCTTGGCGGGGTCTAATGAAAAACTGTTTTTT. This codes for CASSLAGSNEKLFF.

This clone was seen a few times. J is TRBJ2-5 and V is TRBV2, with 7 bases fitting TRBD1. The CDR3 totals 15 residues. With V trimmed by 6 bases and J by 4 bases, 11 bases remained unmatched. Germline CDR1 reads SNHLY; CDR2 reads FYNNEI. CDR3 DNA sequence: TGTGCCAGCAGCGTCTTGGGACAGAATCTAGAGACCCAGTACTTC. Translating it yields CASSVLGQNLETQYF.

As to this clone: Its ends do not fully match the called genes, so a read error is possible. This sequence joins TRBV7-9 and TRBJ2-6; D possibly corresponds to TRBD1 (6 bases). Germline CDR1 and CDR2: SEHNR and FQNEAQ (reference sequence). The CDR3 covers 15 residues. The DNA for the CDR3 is TGTTCCAGCAGCTACAGGGACTCTGGGGCCAACGTCCTGACTTTC. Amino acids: CSSSYRDSGANVLTF.

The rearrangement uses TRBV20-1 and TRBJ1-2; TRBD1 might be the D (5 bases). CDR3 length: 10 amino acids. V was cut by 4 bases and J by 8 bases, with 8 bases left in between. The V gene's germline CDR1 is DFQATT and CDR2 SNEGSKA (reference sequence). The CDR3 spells CSATKGGYTF. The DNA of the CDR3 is TGCAGTGCTACGAAGGGGGGCTACACCTTC.

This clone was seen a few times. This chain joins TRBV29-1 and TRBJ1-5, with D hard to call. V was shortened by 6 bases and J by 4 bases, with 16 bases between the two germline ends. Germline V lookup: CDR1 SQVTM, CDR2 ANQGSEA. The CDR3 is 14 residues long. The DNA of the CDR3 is TGCAGCGTCGCAGAGGAGACGGGAAATCAGCCCCAGCATTTT. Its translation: CSVAEETGNQPQHF.

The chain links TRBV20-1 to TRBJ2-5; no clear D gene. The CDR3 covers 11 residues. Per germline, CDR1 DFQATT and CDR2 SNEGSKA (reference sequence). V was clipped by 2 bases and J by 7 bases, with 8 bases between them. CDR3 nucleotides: TGCAGTGCTAGAACTATCGGGACCCAGTACTTC. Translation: CSARTIGTQYF.

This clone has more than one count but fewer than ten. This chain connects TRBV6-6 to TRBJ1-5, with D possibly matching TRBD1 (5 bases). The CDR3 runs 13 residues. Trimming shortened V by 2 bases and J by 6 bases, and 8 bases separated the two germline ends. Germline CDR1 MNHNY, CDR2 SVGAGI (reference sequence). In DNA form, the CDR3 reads TGTGCCAGCAGTTACGGAGGGACTCAGCCCCAGCATTTT. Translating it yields CASSYGGTQPQHF.

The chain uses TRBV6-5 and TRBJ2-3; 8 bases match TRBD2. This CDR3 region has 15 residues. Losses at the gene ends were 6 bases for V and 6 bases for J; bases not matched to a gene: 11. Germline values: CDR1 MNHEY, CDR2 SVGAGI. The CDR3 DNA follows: TGTGCCAGCAGACAATCAGGACTAGCTGCGGATACGCAGTATTTT. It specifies CASRQSGLAADTQYF.

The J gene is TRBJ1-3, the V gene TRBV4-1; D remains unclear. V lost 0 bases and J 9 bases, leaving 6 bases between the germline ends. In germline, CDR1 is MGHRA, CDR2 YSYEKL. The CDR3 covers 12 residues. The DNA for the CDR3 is TGCGCCAGCAGCCAAGATAGGAGCACCATATATTTT. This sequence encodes CASSQDRSTIYF.

CDR3 coding DNA: TGTGCCAACGTTGGGGGGACCGGGGAGCTGTTTTTT. Translation gives CANVGGTGELFF. The rearrangement uses TRBV2 and TRBJ2-2, with D possibly matching TRBD2 (6 bases). There are 12 residues in the CDR3. The V end was cut by 10 bases, the J end by 5 bases, with 11 bases between. Germline lookup yields CDR1 SNHLY and CDR2 FYNNEI.

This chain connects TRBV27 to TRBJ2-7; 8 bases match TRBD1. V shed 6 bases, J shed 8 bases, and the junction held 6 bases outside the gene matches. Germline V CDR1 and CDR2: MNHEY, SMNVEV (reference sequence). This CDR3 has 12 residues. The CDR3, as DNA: TGTGCCAGCAGGACAGGGGCTGGGCAGCAGTACTTC. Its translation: CASRTGAGQQYF.

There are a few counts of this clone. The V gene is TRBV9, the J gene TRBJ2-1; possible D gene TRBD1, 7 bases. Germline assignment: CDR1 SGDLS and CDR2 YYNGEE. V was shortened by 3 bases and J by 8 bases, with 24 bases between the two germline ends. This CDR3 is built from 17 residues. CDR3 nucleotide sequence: TGTGCCAGCAGCGCCCGCGGGACAGCCCTGAAGGGGGATGAGCAGTTCTTC. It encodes CASSARGTALKGDEQFF.

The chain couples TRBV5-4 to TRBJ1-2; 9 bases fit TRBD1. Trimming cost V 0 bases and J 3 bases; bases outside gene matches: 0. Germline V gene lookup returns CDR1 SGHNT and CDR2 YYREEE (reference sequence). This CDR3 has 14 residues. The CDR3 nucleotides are TGTGCCAGCAGCTTGGGGGACAGGGACTATGGCTACACCTTC. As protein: CASSLGDRDYGYTF.

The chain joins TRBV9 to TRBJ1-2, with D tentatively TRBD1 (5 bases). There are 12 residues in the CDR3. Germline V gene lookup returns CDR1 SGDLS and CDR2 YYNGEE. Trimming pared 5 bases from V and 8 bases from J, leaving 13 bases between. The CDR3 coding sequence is TGTGCCAGCAGTACAACAGGCTCCGGCTACACCTTC. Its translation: CASSTTGSGYTF.